This is a list of T cell receptor beta chains from one sample in a study of cytomegalovirus exposure and HLA in healthy donors. This table comes from immunoSEQ multiplex PCR, and its TCRdb copy is limited to in-frame clones, with some not included. This sample has 250,000 to 300,000 clones, with approximately 86% found just once. Sequencing used PBMCs. The receptors were gathered from a young woman in good health and CMV-seronegative. CDR3s include the opening cysteine and the closing phenylalanine or tryptophan. The D gene is left open where the match is weak. Only some rows state a clone size, as once, few, many or a class for expanded clones.

TRBJ1-2 TRBV9 TRBD1 . CASSVSGQGRIYGYTF TGTGCCAGCAGCGTTTCGGGACAGGGGCGCATCTATGGCTACACCTTC
TRBJ1-2 TRBV14 . . CASSQEGGYGYTF TGTGCCAGCAGCCAAGAAGGAGGCTATGGCTACACCTTC
TRBJ2-7 TRBV6-5 . . CASSTGTGTYEQYF TGTGCCAGCAGTACCGGGACTGGGACCTACGAGCAGTACTTC
TRBJ1-5 TRBV11-2 TRBD1 . CASSPGTGPVQHF TGTGCCAGCAGCCCCGGGACAGGTCCGGTCCAGCATTTT
TRBJ2-1 TRBV2 TRBD2 . CASILGTSLGVWNEQFF TGTGCCAGCATTCTTGGGACTAGTCTGGGGGTGTGGAATGAGCAGTTCTTC
TRBJ1-1 TRBV2 . . CASSAQGGNTEAFF TGTGCCAGCAGTGCCCAGGGAGGTAACACTGAAGCTTTCTTT
TRBJ1-2 TRBV7-6 TRBD1 . CASSPDRDYGYTF TGTGCCAGCAGCCCGGACAGGGACTATGGCTACACCTTC
TRBJ2-7 TRBV11-3 TRBD1 once CASSLNQGGDRVSYEQYF TGTGCCAGCAGCTTAAACCAGGGGGGGGACAGGGTCTCCTACGAGCAGTACTTC
TRBJ2-7 TRBV4-1 . once CASSEPGVPSYEQYF TGCGCCAGCAGCGAACCAGGGGTTCCCTCCTACGAGCAGTACTTC
TRBJ1-6 TRBV30 . few CAWRAGSSYNSPLHF TGTGCCTGGAGAGCGGGGAGCTCCTATAATTCACCCCTCCACTTT
TRBJ2-7 TRBV6-1 TRBD2 . CASILAGGQSYEQYF TGTGCCAGCATTCTAGCGGGGGGCCAATCCTACGAGCAGTACTTC
TRBJ2-7 TRBV28 . . CASVGHEQYF TGTGCCAGCGTGGGCCACGAGCAGTACTTC
TRBJ2-6 TRBV7-8 TRBD2 once CASSLSGGADSGANVLTF TGTGCCAGCAGCCTCTCGGGGGGGGCGGACTCTGGGGCCAACGTCCTGACTTTC
TRBJ1-1 TRBV6-1 . . CASSEAGGDTEAFF TGTGCCAGCAGTGAAGCGGGAGGGGACACTGAAGCTTTCTTT
TRBJ1-1 TRBV7-8 . . CASSFGRDTEAFF TGTGCCAGCAGCTTCGGCAGGGACACTGAAGCTTTCTTT
TRBJ1-1 TRBV19 . . CASLKGADYQNTEAFF TGTGCCAGTCTCAAAGGGGCAGATTACCAGAACACTGAAGCTTTCTTT
TRBJ2-5 TRBV27 . . CASSSKGQGGGDFGETQYF TGTGCCAGCAGTTCAAAGGGCCAAGGGGGGGGCGATTTCGGAGAGACCCAGTACTTC